The T cell receptor (beta chain) under discussion was sequenced for a study of molecular identifiers for immune sequencing clone quantification. CDR1 and CDR2 (germline): DFQATT, SNEGSKA (reference sequence). Trimming removed 0 bases from V and 0 bases from J; junction bases left unmatched: 8. CDR3 length equals 18 residues. MiXCR, run by TCRdb on the PCR reads, gives a single entry per CDR3 protein. The sample consists of tens of thousands of distinct CDR3 sequences, roughly 19% of them appearing once. This clonotype was counted ten times or more. V and J are TRBV20-1 and TRBJ2-1, with 10 bases that match TRBD2. Sequencing used naive CD8+ T cells from blood, with Jurkat cell RNA spiked in. Documented subset: FACS-sorted CD8+CD4-CCR7+CD45RA+ naive T cells. This clonotype was obtained from a human donor in good health. Some libraries in this study had Jurkat cell RNA spiked in. The CDR3 coding sequence is TGCAGTGCTAGAGATTTAAGCGGGAGGGGTCTCTCCTACAATGAGCAGTTCTTC. It translates to CSARDLSGRGLSYNEQFF.